This T cell receptor (beta chain) was recorded in a study of post-analysis software for immune sequencing data. Looked up from germline, CDR1 is MDHEN and CDR2 is SYDVKM. After removal of 1 base from V and 4 bases from J, the junction contained 4 bases not matched to a gene. The CDR3 is 15 amino acids. Unique molecular identifiers tagged the TCR beta cDNA libraries. The T cell input of roughly 0.95 to 11 million gave about half a million cDNA molecules. TCRdb redid the calling of the PCR reads with MiXCR, one entry per CDR3 protein. This table has roughly 580,000 distinct CDR3 sequences, roughly 46% appearing once. There are a few counts of this clonotype. The antigen remains undetermined. Study-level points and caveats: Comparison of patients with controls showed about 5 TRBV segments more frequent in patients, TRBV5-6, TRBV5-1 and TRBV20-1 among them.

The TCR comes from a girl aged 10 to 17 with multiple sclerosis. Sequenced sample: blood. The V gene is TRBV28, the J gene TRBJ1-2, with 9 positions matching TRBD1. CDR3 in amino acids: CASSLYRGRSYGYTF. The CDR3 DNA is TGTGCCAGCAGTTTATACAGGGGGCGAAGCTATGGCTACACCTTC.